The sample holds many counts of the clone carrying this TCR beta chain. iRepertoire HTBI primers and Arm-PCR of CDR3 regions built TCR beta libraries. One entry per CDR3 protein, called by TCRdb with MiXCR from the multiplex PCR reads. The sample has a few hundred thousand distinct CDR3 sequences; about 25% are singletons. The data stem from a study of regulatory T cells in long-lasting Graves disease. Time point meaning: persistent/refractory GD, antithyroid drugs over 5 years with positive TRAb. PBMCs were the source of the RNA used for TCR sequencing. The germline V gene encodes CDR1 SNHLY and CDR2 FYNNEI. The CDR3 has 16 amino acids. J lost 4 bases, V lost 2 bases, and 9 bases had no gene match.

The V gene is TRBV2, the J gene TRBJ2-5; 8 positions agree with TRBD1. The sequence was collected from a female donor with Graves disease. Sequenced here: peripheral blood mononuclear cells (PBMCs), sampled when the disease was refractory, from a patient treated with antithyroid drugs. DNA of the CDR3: TGTGCCAGCAGTGAACCCACCAGGGGGCCTGGAGAGACCCAGTACTTC. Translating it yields CASSEPTRGPGETQYF.